This TCR beta chain stems from a study of shared clonotypes between healthy human individuals. The protocol was immunoSEQ multiplex PCR, while the TCRdb copy is restricted to in-frame clones and leaves out a portion. The sample lists about 680,000 clones, more than 70% occurring once. Germline V gene data show CDR1 as MDHEN and CDR2 as SYDVKM. The CDR3 totals 13 residues. V lost 6 bases, J lost 2 bases, and 10 bases lay in between. The TCR sequence derives from a woman aged 25 to 45 in good health. V is TRBV28 and J is TRBJ1-2; no definite D call. The sample was memory CD4+ T cells sorted from blood. Subset given: CD45RA-negative fraction. DNA of the CDR3: TGTGCCAGCAGATTTACGGGGAACTATGGCTACACCTTC. It codes for CASRFTGNYGYTF.